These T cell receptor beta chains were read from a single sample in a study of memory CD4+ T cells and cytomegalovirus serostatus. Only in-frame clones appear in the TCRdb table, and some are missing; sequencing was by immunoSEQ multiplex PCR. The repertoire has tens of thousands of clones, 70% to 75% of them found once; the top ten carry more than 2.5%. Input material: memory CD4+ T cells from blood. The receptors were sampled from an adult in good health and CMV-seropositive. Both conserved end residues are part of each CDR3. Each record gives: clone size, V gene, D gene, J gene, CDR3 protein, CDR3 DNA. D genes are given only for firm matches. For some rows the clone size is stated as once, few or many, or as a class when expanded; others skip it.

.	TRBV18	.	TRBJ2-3	CASSKGPGTDTQYF	TGTGCCAGCTCCAAAGGGCCCGGCACAGATACGCAGTATTTT
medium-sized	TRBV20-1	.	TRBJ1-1	CSAENTEAFF	TGCAGTGCTGAAAACACTGAAGCTTTCTTT
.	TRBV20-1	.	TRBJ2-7	CSAASRYEQYF	TGCAGTGCGGCAAGCCGGTACGAGCAGTACTTC
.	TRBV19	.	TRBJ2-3	CASSPRIGTDTQYF	TGTGCCAGTAGCCCCAGAATCGGCACAGATACGCAGTATTTT
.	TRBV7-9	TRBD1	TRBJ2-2	CASSKGQLTGELFF	TGTGCCAGCAGCAAGGGACAGCTCACCGGGGAGCTGTTTTTT
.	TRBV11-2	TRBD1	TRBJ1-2	CASSLNRGQGYTF	TGTGCCAGCAGCTTAAACAGGGGGCAGGGCTACACCTTC
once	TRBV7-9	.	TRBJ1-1	CASSSPRGVSTEAFF	TGTGCCAGCAGCTCCCCTAGGGGGGTATCGACTGAAGCTTTCTTT
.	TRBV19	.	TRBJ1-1	CASRPSNTEAFF	TGTGCCAGTAGGCCTTCGAACACTGAAGCTTTCTTT
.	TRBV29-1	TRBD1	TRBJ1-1	CSVEGQGGTEAFF	TGCAGCGTTGAGGGCCAGGGGGGGACTGAAGCTTTCTTT
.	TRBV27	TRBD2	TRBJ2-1	CASSLSGGLVHNEQFF	TGTGCCAGCAGTTTGTCCGGGGGACTAGTCCACAATGAGCAGTTCTTC
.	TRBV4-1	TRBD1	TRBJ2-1	CASSLGTVTYNEQFF	TGCGCCAGCAGCCTTGGGACAGTCACCTACAATGAGCAGTTCTTC
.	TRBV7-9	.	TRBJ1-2	CASSHGTDGPHGYTF	TGTGCCAGCAGCCACGGGACGGATGGGCCTCATGGCTACACCTTC
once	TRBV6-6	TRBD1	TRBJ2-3	CASSWDRLTDTQYF	TGTGCCAGCAGTTGGGACAGGTTAACAGATACGCAGTATTTT
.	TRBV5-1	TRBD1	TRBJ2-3	CASSKQGVGDTQYF	TGCGCCAGCAGTAAGCAGGGGGTGGGAGATACGCAGTATTTT
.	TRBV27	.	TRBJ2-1	CASSLVLDWTAEQFF	TGTGCCAGCAGTTTAGTTCTGGACTGGACGGCTGAGCAGTTCTTC
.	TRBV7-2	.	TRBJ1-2	CASSERGSLGYGYTF	TGTGCCAGCAGCGAACGGGGGAGCCTAGGCTATGGCTACACCTTC
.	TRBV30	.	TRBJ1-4	CASSGTTNEKLFF	TGTGCCTCTTCCGGGACAACTAATGAAAAACTGTTTTTT
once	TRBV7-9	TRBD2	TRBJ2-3	CASSTGLAGATDTQYF	TGTGCCAGCAGCACGGGACTAGCGGGAGCCACAGATACGCAGTATTTT
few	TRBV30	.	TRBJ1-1	CAWSAPFGTEAFF	TGTGCCTGGAGTGCCCCCTTCGGAACTGAAGCTTTCTTT
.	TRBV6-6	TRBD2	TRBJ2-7	CASSPIILAIGQYF	TGTGCCAGCAGCCCCATCATACTAGCGATCGGGCAGTACTTC
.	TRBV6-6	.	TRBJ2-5	CASSVGETQYF	TGTGCCAGCAGTGTAGGAGAGACCCAGTACTTC
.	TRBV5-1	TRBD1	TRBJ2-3	CASSSDRGQVTDTQYF	TGCGCCAGCAGCTCGGACAGGGGGCAGGTGACAGATACGCAGTATTTT
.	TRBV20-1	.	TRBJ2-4	CSANTRGGQYF	TGCAGTGCTAACACACGTGGAGGTCAGTACTTC
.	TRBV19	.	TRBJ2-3	CASSTGPHTDTQYF	TGTGCCAGTAGTACGGGACCGCATACAGATACGCAGTATTTT
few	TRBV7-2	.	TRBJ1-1	CASSLVEGKAFF	TGTGCCAGCAGCTTAGTGGAGGGTAAGGCTTTCTTT
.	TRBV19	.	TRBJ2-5	CASSIDTETQYF	TGTGCCAGTAGTATAGATACGGAGACCCAGTACTTC
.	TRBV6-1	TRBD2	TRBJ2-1	CASSEGWGLAGKNEQFF	TGTGCCAGCAGTGAAGGGTGGGGACTAGCGGGGAAAAATGAGCAGTTCTTC
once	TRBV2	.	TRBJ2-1	CASRGEGYEQFF	TGTGCCAGCAGGGGGGAAGGGTATGAGCAGTTCTTC
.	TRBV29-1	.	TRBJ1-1	CSAEGGDNTEAFF	TGCAGCGCTGAGGGAGGGGATAACACTGAAGCTTTCTTT
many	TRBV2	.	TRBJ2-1	CASLAAPYNEQFF	TGTGCCAGTTTAGCGGCCCCCTACAATGAGCAGTTCTTC
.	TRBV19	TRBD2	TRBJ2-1	CASSPGTSGFYNEQFF	TGTGCCAGTAGTCCCGGGACTAGCGGGTTTTACAATGAGCAGTTCTTC
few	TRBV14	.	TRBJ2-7	CASSQVYGGGEQYF	TGTGCCAGCAGCCAAGTCTACGGGGGCGGCGAGCAGTACTTC
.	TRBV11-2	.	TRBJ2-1	CASSFRGMPTNEQFF	TGTGCCAGCAGCTTCCGCGGGATGCCCACCAATGAGCAGTTCTTC
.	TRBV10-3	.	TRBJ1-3	CAISRDLRSGNTIYF	TGTGCCATCAGTAGAGATTTGAGATCTGGAAACACCATATATTTT
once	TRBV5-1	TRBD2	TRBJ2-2	CASSLGTSGMNTGELFF	TGCGCCAGCAGCTTGGGAACTAGCGGGATGAACACCGGGGAGCTGTTTTTT
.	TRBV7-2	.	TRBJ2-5	CASSLQNREQETQYF	TGTGCCAGCAGTCTACAGAACCGGGAACAAGAGACCCAGTACTTC
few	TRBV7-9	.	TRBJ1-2	CASSFFSNYGYTF	TGTGCCAGCAGCTTTTTCTCTAACTATGGCTACACCTTC
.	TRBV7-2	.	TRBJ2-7	CASSLSYEQYF	TGTGCCAGCAGCCTTTCCTACGAGCAGTACTTC
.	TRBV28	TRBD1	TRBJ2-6	CASSMPGQGSSGANVLTF	TGTGCCAGCAGTATGCCGGGACAGGGGAGCTCTGGGGCCAACGTCCTGACTTTC
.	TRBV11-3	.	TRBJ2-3	CASRSTDTQYF	TGTGCCAGCAGGTCAACAGATACGCAGTATTTT
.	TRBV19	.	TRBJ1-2	CASSTIDSPLFF	TGTGCCAGTAGTACTATCGACAGTCCCCTGTTCTTC
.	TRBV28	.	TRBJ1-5	CASSAGGTGQPQHF	TGTGCCAGCAGTGCCGGGGGGACGGGTCAGCCCCAGCATTTT
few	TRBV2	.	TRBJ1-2	CASSGNRDGGYTF	TGTGCCAGCAGTGGGAACAGGGATGGGGGCTACACCTTC
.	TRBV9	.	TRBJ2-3	CASNPGYLTDTQYF	TGTGCCAGCAACCCCGGGTATCTCACAGATACGCAGTATTTT
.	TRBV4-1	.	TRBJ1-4	CASSQAGTKEEKLFF	TGCGCCAGCAGCCAAGCCGGGACAAAGGAGGAAAAACTGTTTTTT
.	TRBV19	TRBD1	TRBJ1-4	CATSGSGGREEKLFF	TGTGCCACTTCAGGGTCAGGGGGCCGAGAGGAAAAACTGTTTTTT